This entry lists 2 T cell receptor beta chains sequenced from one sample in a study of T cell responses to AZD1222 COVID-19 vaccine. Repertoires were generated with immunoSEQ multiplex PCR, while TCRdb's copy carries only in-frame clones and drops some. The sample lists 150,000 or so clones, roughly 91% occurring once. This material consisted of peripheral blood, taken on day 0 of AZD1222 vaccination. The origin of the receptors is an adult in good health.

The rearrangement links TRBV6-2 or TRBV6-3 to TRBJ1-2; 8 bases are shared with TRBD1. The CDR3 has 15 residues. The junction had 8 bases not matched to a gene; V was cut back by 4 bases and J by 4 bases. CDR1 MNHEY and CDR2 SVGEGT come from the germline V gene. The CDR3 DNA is TGTGCCAGCAGTTCGGGACAGGTCGGAGTCTATGGCTACACCTTC. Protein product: CASSSGQVGVYGYTF.

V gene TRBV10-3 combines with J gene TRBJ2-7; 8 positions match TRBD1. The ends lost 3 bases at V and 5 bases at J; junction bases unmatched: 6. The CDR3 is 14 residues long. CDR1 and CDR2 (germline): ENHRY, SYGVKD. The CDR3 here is CAISERQGAHEQYF. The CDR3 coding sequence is TGTGCCATCAGTGAACGCCAGGGGGCCCACGAGCAGTACTTC.